Below, 24 T cell receptor beta chains from the same sample are listed, as sequenced in a study of vaccination and CD4 T cells after COVID-19. The antigens for these receptors are not known. Documented treatment: roughly nine-day PBMC culture with coronavirus spike peptide pools or control peptides (ViraFEST assay). Cultured CD4+ T-cell DNA underwent Oncomine TCR Beta short-read sequencing. A single record per CDR3 protein comes from TCRdb applying MiXCR to the PCR reads. The sample consists of 9,500 to 13,000 distinct CDR3 sequences, less than 70% of them appearing once. The sequencing sample was made of CD4+ T cells from blood, cultured in vitro. The receptors were gathered from a human donor who had recovered from COVID-19.

CDR3 bases: TGTGCCAGCCGAACCGGGACAGGGGTGGGGACCCAGTACTTC. This gives the protein CASRTGTGVGTQYF. The chain uses TRBV28 and TRBJ2-5, with TRBD1 identical over 10 bases. Germline CDR1 MDHEN, CDR2 SYDVKM. The CDR3 is 14 amino acids. J was trimmed by 7 bases and V by 8 bases; bases with no gene match: 10.

V gene TRBV5-1 combines with J gene TRBJ2-5; 7 bases align to TRBD1. CDR3 length: 14 residues. CDR1 and CDR2 from the germline V gene are SGHRS and YFSETQ. The V and J ends lost 6 bases and 0 bases, in that order; junction bases with no gene match: 5. In nucleotides, the CDR3 is TGCGCCAGCACGATGGACAGGCACCAAGAGACCCAGTACTTC. Translation: CASTMDRHQETQYF. Looking up the rest from reference TRBV5-1 and TRBJ2-5 gives the full variable domain: KAGVTQTPRYLIKTRGQQVTLSCSPISGHRSVSWYQQTPGQGLQFLFEYFSETQRNKGNFPGRFSGRQFSNSRSEMNVSTLELGDSALYLCASTMDRHQETQYFGPGTRLLVL.

The rearrangement links TRBV28 to TRBJ2-7; TRBD1 aligns across 10 bases. The ends lost 6 bases at V and 6 bases at J; junction bases unmatched: 17. The CDR3 runs to 17 residues. Germline V gene data show CDR1 as MDHEN and CDR2 as SYDVKM. Written as DNA, the CDR3 is TGTGCCAGCAGCCTCCGGACAGGGGGGGTGATGGTATTCGAGCAGTACTTC. Translation gives CASSLRTGGVMVFEQYF.

CDR3 DNA: TGTGCCAGCAGCCCACGCGTAGGGGAACAGGGCGGTTACGAGCAGTACTTC. Protein sequence: CASSPRVGEQGGYEQYF. The chain employs TRBV7-9 and TRBJ2-7, with D perhaps TRBD1 (6 bases). V lost 5 bases to trimming and J lost 4 bases, with 24 bases between them. CDR1 and CDR2 from the germline V gene are SEHNR and FQNEAQ (reference sequence). This CDR3 has 17 amino acids.

This clonotype is labeled large. This sequence joins TRBV6-4 and TRBJ1-1; TRBD1 matches 7 bases. CDR1 is MRHNA and CDR2 is SNTAGT in the germline V gene. With 2 bases clipped from V and 1 base from J, the junction kept 13 bases outside the gene matches. This CDR3 contains 18 residues. The CDR3 DNA reads as TGTGCCAGCAGTGACGAGAGGGGGACAGATTATCCGAACACTGAAGCTTTCTTT. Translated, it gives CASSDERGTDYPNTEAFF.

The V call is TRBV27, the J call TRBJ2-7, with 7 positions matching TRBD1. The germline V gene encodes CDR1 MNHEY and CDR2 SMNVEV (reference sequence). This CDR3 is built from 15 residues. V shed 4 bases and J 3 bases; nucleotides not matched to a gene: 9. CDR3 sequence (DNA): TGTGCCAGCAGTTCCCCCCGGACAGGATTCTACGAGCAGTACTTC. Protein: CASSSPRTGFYEQYF.

The J gene is TRBJ2-7, the V gene TRBV6-7; 10 bases fit TRBD2. TRBV6-7 is treated as an ORF (open reading frame) with a function not yet certain. The CDR3 length is 14 residues. J lost 6 bases, V lost 6 bases, and 8 bases had no gene match. The CDR3, as DNA: TGTGCCAGCAGCAACGGAGGGACTAGCGTCGAGCAGTACTTC. It encodes CASSNGGTSVEQYF.

This clonotype was seen only a few times. The chain has TRBV20-1 and TRBJ1-1; possible D gene TRBD1, 5 bases. The CDR3 has 14 amino acids. Germline V lookup: CDR1 DFQATT, CDR2 SNEGSKA (reference sequence). The V gene lost 5 bases and the J gene lost 7 bases, with 20 bases spanning the gap. CDR3 residues: CSAGDPGRQYEAFF. The CDR3 DNA sequence: TGCAGTGCTGGGGACCCCGGGAGGCAATATGAAGCTTTCTTT.

This clonotype was recorded a few times. V usage is TRBV7-9 and J usage is TRBJ2-2; a weak D match, TRBD2 (7 bases). V lost 5 bases, J lost 0 bases, and 16 bases lay in between. This CDR3 contains 17 residues. Looked up from germline, CDR1 is SEHNR and CDR2 is FQNEAQ (reference sequence). This CDR3 is CASSPMEGGSNTGELFF. CDR3 nucleotide sequence: TGTGCCAGCAGCCCAATGGAGGGGGGGTCGAACACCGGGGAGCTGTTTTTT.

The gene calls are TRBV6-1 and TRBJ2-5; D is possibly TRBD2 (5 bases). The CDR3 covers 15 residues. V lost 1 base and J 4 bases, leaving 13 bases between the germline ends. CDR1 and CDR2 (germline): MNHNS, SASEGT. CDR3 DNA sequence: TGTGCCAGCAGTGAAGTGGTCTTCGAGGGAGAGACCCAGTACTTC. Residues: CASSEVVFEGETQYF.

The rearrangement uses TRBV19 and TRBJ1-2, with D perhaps TRBD1 (5 bases). Germline V CDR1 and CDR2: LNHDA, SQIVND (reference sequence). The CDR3 is 16 residues long. Trimming took off 7 bases at V and 2 bases at J, with 20 bases between the two ends. CDR3 coding DNA: TGTGCCAGTATCGGGACCGGCCGGGGGGGAAACTATGGCTACACCTTC. Translation: CASIGTGRGGNYGYTF.

The chain employs TRBV11-3 and TRBJ2-5; 9 positions agree with TRBD2. V shed 4 bases and J 1 base; nucleotides not matched to a gene: 10. Germline-derived CDR1 and CDR2 are SGHNT and YENEEA. This CDR3 is 17 amino acids long. The CDR3 spells CASSSWVGRGGQETQYF. The CDR3 DNA reads TGTGCCAGCAGCTCCTGGGTTGGGCGGGGGGGCCAAGAGACCCAGTACTTC.

The chain couples TRBV6-1 to TRBJ2-5; 9 bases align to TRBD1. The CDR3 totals 13 residues. Germline V gene data show CDR1 as MNHNS and CDR2 as SASEGT. Trimming removed 6 bases from V and 5 bases from J; junction bases left unmatched: 4. The CDR3 nucleotides are TGTGCCAGCAGGCCGACAGGGGGTGAGACCCAGTACTTC. It yields the protein CASRPTGGETQYF.

The genes are TRBV4-3 and TRBJ1-1; D not resolved. The CDR3 length is 15 residues. Germline V gene sequence: CDR1 LGHNA, CDR2 YSLEER. Trimming pared 4 bases from V and 5 bases from J, leaving 17 bases between. CDR3 region: CASSRTPVGGTEAFF. For the CDR3, the DNA is TGCGCCAGCAGCCGTACCCCAGTCGGAGGGACTGAAGCTTTCTTT.

This clonotype was counted only a few times. The rearrangement joins TRBV19 to TRBJ1-1; 8 nucleotides align to TRBD1. This CDR3 is 15 amino acids long. Looked up from germline, CDR1 is LNHDA and CDR2 is SQIVND (reference sequence). V trimming: 6 bases; J trimming: 1 base; junction bases outside the gene matches: 7. CDR3 region: CASRWQGARNTEAFF. The DNA for the CDR3 is TGTGCCAGTAGGTGGCAGGGGGCGCGGAACACTGAAGCTTTCTTT.

The gene calls are TRBV11-2 and TRBJ1-2; TRBD1 matches 10 bases. Germline V lookup: CDR1 SGHAT, CDR2 FQNNGV. Trimming at V came to 4 bases and at J to 6 bases, leaving 5 bases not matched to a gene. CDR3 size: 14 residues. The CDR3 protein is CASSSPGQGNGYTF. The DNA of the CDR3 is TGTGCCAGCAGCTCGCCGGGACAGGGGAATGGCTACACCTTC. Supplemented by reference TRBV11-2 and TRBJ1-2, the full variable domain reads EAGVAQSPRYKIIEKRQSVAFWCNPISGHATLYWYQQILGQGPKLLIQFQNNGVVDDSQLPKDRFSAERLKGVDSTLKIQPAKLEDSAVYLCASSSPGQGNGYTFGSGTRLTVV.

The rearrangement joins TRBV29-1 to TRBJ2-3; 7 nucleotides line up with TRBD2. Germline V gene data show CDR1 as SQVTM and CDR2 as ANQGSEA. The length of the CDR3 is 13 residues. After removal of 1 base from V and 4 bases from J, the junction contained 2 bases not matched to a gene. The CDR3 region has the DNA TGCAGCGTTGAAGTCGCGGGGGCAGATACGCAGTATTTT. Protein sequence: CSVEVAGADTQYF.

This clonotype was seen only a few times. The genes are TRBV15 and TRBJ2-5, with 7 bases matching TRBD1. The CDR3 length is 17 residues. The trim removed 3 bases at V and 5 bases at J, leaving 15 bases unmatched. Germline CDR1 and CDR2: LNHNV and YYDKDF (reference sequence). DNA of the CDR3: TGTGCCACCAGCAGCGAGGGGACAGCCTACGAGGGGGAGACCCAGTACTTC. This gives the protein CATSSEGTAYEGETQYF.

V gene TRBV20-1 combines with J gene TRBJ2-7; TRBD2 is a possible D gene (5 bases). The CDR3 has 12 residues. Trimming took off 6 bases at V and 0 bases at J, with 9 bases between the two ends. Germline lookup yields CDR1 DFQATT and CDR2 SNEGSKA (reference sequence). CDR3 region: CSASGSSYEQYF. The CDR3 nucleotides are TGCAGTGCGAGCGGAAGCTCCTACGAGCAGTACTTC.

This clonotype has only one observation. The rearrangement joins TRBV5-6 to TRBJ1-6; D remains unclear. Germline loops: CDR1 SGHDT, CDR2 YYEEEE. CDR3 size: 15 residues. Deletions cut 3 bases from V and 11 bases from J, with 18 bases between. The CDR3 DNA reads TGTGCCAGCAGCTCCTATTCCACGGCCCTGACACCCCTCCACTTT. This codes for CASSSYSTALTPLHF.

The rearrangement uses TRBV18 and TRBJ2-1; 10 positions match TRBD1. V lost 0 bases, J lost 9 bases, and 2 bases stayed unmatched. CDR3 length: 14 amino acids. CDR1 is KGHSH and CDR2 is LQKENI in the germline V gene. CDR3 coding DNA: TGTGCCAGCTCACCACCGACAGGGGGCGTTGAGCAGTTCTTC. Residues: CASSPPTGGVEQFF.

The chain carries TRBV21-1 and TRBJ2-7; the table calls TRBD1, which could not be checked here. TRBV21-1 is a known pseudogene. The CDR3 contains 18 residues. The CDR3 coding sequence is TGTGCCAGCAGCAAATCGAGTGGTGCAGGGGGCTGCTCCTACGAGCAGTACTTC. Translated, it gives CASSKSSGAGGCSYEQYF.

J is TRBJ1-2 and V is TRBV2, with 7 positions matching TRBD1. Germline V gene data show CDR1 as SNHLY and CDR2 as FYNNEI. The V segment lost 5 bases and the J segment 4 bases; nucleotides outside the gene matches: 16. This CDR3 has 17 amino acids. The CDR3 sequence: CASSSGTARTAAYGYTF. The CDR3 DNA sequence: TGTGCCAGCAGTTCCGGGACAGCTCGCACCGCTGCCTATGGCTACACCTTC.

This clonotype turned up a few times. The gene calls are TRBV10-2 and TRBJ1-6; no clear D. The CDR3 runs to 13 residues. CDR1 and CDR2 (germline): WSHSY, SAAADI. V was trimmed by 2 bases and J by 9 bases, leaving 8 bases between them. CDR3 sequence: CASSEGWGSPLHF. DNA of the CDR3: TGCGCCAGCAGTGAGGGATGGGGTTCACCCCTCCACTTT.